The 7 T cell receptor beta chains below all came from one sample that was sequenced in a study of T cells in Graves' hyperthyroidism and ophthalmopathy. Authors of the study amplified TCR beta CDR3 regions from RNA transcripts. A first-round RT-PCR of the TCR CDR3 used the HTBI primer set. One entry per CDR3 protein, called by TCRdb with MiXCR from the multiplex PCR reads. This table holds around 350,000 distinct CDR3 sequences, less than 20% found once. Sequencing input: blood. The receptors stem from a woman aged 18-35 years with Graves' hyperthyroidism that later progressed to Graves' ophthalmopathy.

This clonotype was seen many times. The chain joins TRBV18 to TRBJ2-1; 14 nucleotides match TRBD2. V was pared by 2 bases and J by 0 bases, with 3 bases of the junction left unmatched. This CDR3 contains 18 residues. Per the germline V gene, CDR1 is KGHSH and CDR2 is LQKENI. The CDR3 loop reads CASSPTGTSGSSYNEQFF. For the CDR3, the DNA is TGTGCCAGCTCACCAACCGGGACTAGCGGGAGCTCCTACAATGAGCAGTTCTTC.

In regard to this clonotype: A junction end diverges from the germline sequence, so it may reflect a read error. The rearrangement joins TRBV6-2 or TRBV6-3 to TRBJ1-1; possible D gene TRBD1, 6 bases. CDR1 is MNHEY and CDR2 is SVGEGT in the germline V gene. This CDR3 is 15 amino acids long. The CDR3 sequence is CASRYLGRGNTEAFF. CDR3 sequence (DNA): TGTGCCAGCAGGTACTTGGGCAGGGGTAACACTGAAGCTTTCTTT.

This clonotype was detected many times. The chain joins TRBV28 to TRBJ2-1; D may be TRBD1 (5 bases). The V and J ends lost 7 bases and 9 bases respectively, with 13 bases between them. Looked up from germline, CDR1 is MDHEN and CDR2 is SYDVKM. The CDR3 has 12 amino acids. The CDR3 DNA is TGTGCCAGCAACCAGGGTTTCAGTGAGCAGTTCTTC. Residues: CASNQGFSEQFF.

This clonotype was seen more than once but under ten times. The rearrangement joins TRBV28 to TRBJ2-1; D uncertain. The ends were cut back, 2 bases at V and 0 bases at J, with 20 bases in the middle. Germline lookup yields CDR1 MDHEN and CDR2 SYDVKM. This CDR3 has 19 residues. The CDR3 loop reads CASSLLRAGERSSYNEQFF. The CDR3 DNA reads TGTGCCAGCAGTTTACTTCGCGCCGGTGAAAGAAGCTCCTACAATGAGCAGTTCTTC.

This clonotype was observed a handful of times. A junction end diverges from the germline sequence, so it may reflect a read error. The chain is built from TRBV12-3 or TRBV12-4 and TRBJ2-1; 12 bases map to TRBD2. The CDR3 runs 20 residues. For the CDR3, the DNA is TGTGCCAGCAGTTTCCCAACCCTAGCGGGAGGGCCACTTTCCTACGATGAGCAGTTCTTC. It codes for CASSFPTLAGGPLSYDEQFF.

This clonotype was observed at least ten times. The CDR3 protein is CASSQTPRGETQYF. CDR3 bases: TGTGCCAGCAGTCAGACACCTAGGGGGGAGACCCAGTACTTC. The chain recombines TRBV6-1 with TRBJ2-5; the D gene is possibly TRBD1 (6 bases). The CDR3 is made up of 14 amino acids. Germline V lookup: CDR1 MNHNS, CDR2 SASEGT. Trimming left V 5 bases short and J 5 bases short, with 15 bases between.

This clonotype was seen at least ten times. The rearrangement links TRBV3-1 to TRBJ2-3; maybe TRBD1 (6 bases). From germline, CDR1 is LGHDT and CDR2 YNNKEL (reference sequence). Trimming left V 4 bases short and J 0 bases short, with 14 bases between. This CDR3 is built from 16 residues. This chain's CDR3 is CASSPRTAHSTDTQYF. The CDR3 DNA reads as TGTGCCAGCAGCCCCCGGACAGCACATAGCACAGATACGCAGTATTTT.